Below, 18 T cell receptor beta chains from the same sample are listed, as sequenced in a study of T cells in women clearing cervical HPV infection. Only in-frame clones appear in the TCRdb table, and some are missing; sequencing was by immunoSEQ multiplex PCR. The sample is made up of around 35,000 clones, and the top ten hold 1.4% of it. The specimen was blood buffy coat. Every receptor here comes from a woman between 18 and 75 years old with a cervical HPV16 infection that either progressed to CIN3+ or cleared (not recorded which).

With respect to this clone: The read comes to an end 3 residues before the CDR3 does, leaving the germline J gene to fill in the end. V gene TRBV6-1 combines with J gene TRBJ1-2, with 7 bases identical to TRBD1. The CDR3 contains 12 residues. Germline V gene sequence: CDR1 MNHNS, CDR2 SASEGT. The chain's CDR3 is CASRETGEGYTF. CDR3 bases read: TGTGCCAGCAGGGAAACAGGGGAAGGC.

As to this clone: The CDR3 goes on 3 residues after the read ends, and that part is filled in from the germline J gene. The gene calls are TRBV5-1 and TRBJ2-1; TRBD2 matches 8 bases. V lost 4 bases, J lost 5 bases, and 11 bases stayed unmatched. Per germline, CDR1 SGHRS and CDR2 YFSETQ. This CDR3 is built from 16 residues. The sequenced CDR3 bases are TGCGCCAGCAGCCAAGCGGGGGCACCACAAAACAATGAG. This codes for CASSQAGAPQNNE. The full CDR3 sequence reads CASSQAGAPQNNEQFF. Full variable domain (remainder filled in from reference TRBV5-1 and TRBJ2-1): KAGVTQTPRYLIKTRGQQVTLSCSPISGHRSVSWYQQTPGQGLQFLFEYFSETQRNKGNFPGRFSGRQFSNSRSEMNVSTLELGDSALYLCASSQAGAPQNNEQFFGPGTRLTVL.

With regard to this clone: The CDR3 end is not reached by the read, which stops 3 residues before it; the germline J gene fills it in. The genes are TRBV7-3 and TRBJ1-2; D gene unclear. The CDR3 totals 12 residues. The V gene's germline CDR1 is SGHTA and CDR2 FQGTGA. The CDR3 is CASSLAGGDYTF. Incomplete CDR3 DNA: TGTGCCAGCAGCTTAGCGGGTGGCGAC.

Of note for this clone: The sequence runs out 3 residues before the end of the CDR3; the remainder is reconstructed from the germline J gene. The genes are TRBV7-6 and TRBJ2-2, with a weak D call TRBD2 (6 bases). Germline CDR1 is SGHVS and CDR2 is FNYEAQ. With 5 bases removed from V and 5 bases from J, the gap between germline ends came to 18 bases. CDR3 length equals 16 residues. CDR3 bases read: TGTGCCAGCAGCCCCACTGGAGGGGTTAGAACCGGGGAG. It is translated as CASSPTGGVRTGE. The complete CDR3 reads CASSPTGGVRTGELFF.

With respect to this clone: The read is 3 residues too short to cover the CDR3 end, so that end is filled in from the germline J gene. The chain has TRBV6-2 or TRBV6-3 and TRBJ2-1; TRBD2 agrees at 8 bases. This CDR3 is built from 14 residues. J gave up 6 bases and V 5 bases, and 6 bases lay outside the gene matches. The germline V gene has CDR1 MNHEY and CDR2 SVGEGT. CDR3 in amino acids: CASSVTSGRNEQFF. The DNA read from the CDR3 is TGTGCCAGCAGTGTCACTAGCGGACGCAATGAG.

CDR3 DNA (partial): TGCAGCTCCCGGGGGGACAGGGTTGGC. Its protein is CSSRGDRVG. Given in full, the CDR3 is CSSRGDRVGYTF. The chain uses TRBV29-1 and TRBJ1-2; 9 bases are a match to TRBD1. The read ends 3 residues shy of where the CDR3 ends; the end is completed using the germline J gene. The V gene end was trimmed by 8 bases and the J gene end by 7 bases; junction bases not matched to a gene: 8. This CDR3 spans 12 amino acids. CDR1 and CDR2 from the germline V gene are SQVTM and ANQGSEA.

With respect to this clone: Read data end 3 residues before the CDR3 end; the end is taken from the germline J gene. V usage is TRBV20-1 and J usage is TRBJ2-2, with D maybe TRBD2 (5 bases). In germline, CDR1 is DFQATT, CDR2 SNEGSKA (reference sequence). V lost 5 bases, J lost 4 bases, and 14 bases lay in between. This CDR3 spans 14 amino acids. The DNA read from the CDR3 is TGCAGTGCTCGACCCCCGGGGTTCACCGGGGAG. Its translation: CSARPPGFTGE. The whole CDR3 region reads CSARPPGFTGELFF.

In regard to this clone: With the read ending 3 residues before the CDR3 end, the germline J gene is used to fill in that end. V is TRBV5-6 and J is TRBJ2-1, with D uncertain. Trimming shortened V by 2 bases and J by 3 bases, and 9 bases separated the two germline ends. Per the germline V gene, CDR1 is SGHDT and CDR2 is YYEEEE. The CDR3 runs 14 residues. Incomplete CDR3 DNA: TGTGCCAGCAGCTTCATCGTCGGCTACAATGAG. Translation gives CASSFIVGYNE. The CDR3, in full, reads CASSFIVGYNEQFF.

Comment on this clone: The read terminates 3 residues ahead of where the CDR3 ends, so the germline J gene completes it. The genes are TRBV20-1 and TRBJ2-7, with 10 bases that match TRBD2. There are 14 residues in the CDR3. After removal of 5 bases from V and 0 bases from J, the junction contained 4 bases not matched to a gene. Germline V gene lookup returns CDR1 DFQATT and CDR2 SNEGSKA (reference sequence). The sequenced part of the CDR3 DNA is TGCAGTGCTCCCGGGACTAGCGTCTCCTACGAG. Protein product: CSAPGTSVSYE. From start to end, the CDR3 is CSAPGTSVSYEQYF.

Points on this clone: The read terminates 3 residues ahead of where the CDR3 ends, so the germline J gene completes it. The rearrangement joins TRBV5-1 to TRBJ1-4; D uncertain. The germline CDR1 and CDR2 sequences are SGHRS and YFSETQ. This CDR3 contains 14 residues. Trimming left V 0 bases short and J 3 bases short, with 6 bases between. The part of the CDR3 DNA that was read is TGCGCCAGCAGCTTGGATCGGTCTAATGAAAAA. Its translation: CASSLDRSNEK. The full CDR3 reads CASSLDRSNEKLFF.

Concerning this clone: The CDR3 goes on 3 residues after the read ends, and that part is filled in from the germline J gene. The rearrangement joins TRBV5-6 to TRBJ1-2; 9 nucleotides agree with TRBD1. CDR1 and CDR2 (germline): SGHDT, YYEEEE. Trimming removed 4 bases from V and 7 bases from J; junction bases left unmatched: 8. The CDR3 is 14 amino acids. The DNA read from the CDR3 is TGTGCCAGCAGCCCGGACAGGGGTTTGTCTGGC. This codes for CASSPDRGLSG. The CDR3, in full, reads CASSPDRGLSGYTF. The full variable domain, with the rest looked up from reference TRBV5-6 and TRBJ1-2, is DAGVTQSPTHLIKTRGQQVTLRCSPKSGHDTVSWYQQALGQGPQFIFQYYEEEERQRGNFPDRFSGHQFPNYSSELNVNALLLGDSALYLCASSPDRGLSGYTFGSGTRLTVV.

About this clone: From the germline J gene comes the end of the CDR3, since the read stops 3 residues before it. The J gene is TRBJ2-5, the V gene TRBV7-9, with D hard to call. The CDR3 is 11 residues long. The V end was cut by 11 bases, the J end by 5 bases, with 12 bases between. From germline, CDR1 is SEHNR and CDR2 FQNEAQ (reference sequence). The CDR3 protein is CAGRLGETQYF. The sequenced part of the CDR3 DNA is TGTGCCGGCCGACTCGGGGAGACC.

CDR3 protein: CASSSGTGGNTGELFF. The CDR3 DNA, read in part, is TGCGCCAGCAGCTCCGGGACAGGGGGAAACACCGGGGAG. The chain combines TRBV5-1 with TRBJ2-2; TRBD1 matches at 11 bases. The missing CDR3 end, 3 residues past where the read stops, is filled in from the germline J gene. V lost 3 bases and J lost 2; bases outside the gene matches: 3. This CDR3 contains 16 residues. The germline gives CDR1 SGHRS, CDR2 YFSETQ.

With regard to this clone: The missing CDR3 end, 3 residues past where the read stops, is filled in from the germline J gene. The chain carries TRBV4-1 and TRBJ2-4; D perhaps matches TRBD1 (5 bases). CDR1 and CDR2 (germline): MGHRA, YSYEKL. V was pared by 4 bases and J by 8 bases, with 18 bases between. The CDR3 is made up of 15 amino acids. The part of the CDR3 DNA that was read is TGCGCCAGCAGCCTGGCAGGGATAGTGCGAGACATT. Translated: CASSLAGIVRDI. The complete CDR3 protein is CASSLAGIVRDIQYF.

Comments on this clone: The missing CDR3 end, 3 residues past where the read stops, is filled in from the germline J gene. V is TRBV20-1 and J is TRBJ2-1, with 9 bases matching TRBD1. Germline-derived CDR1 and CDR2 are DFQATT and SNEGSKA (reference sequence). Losses at the gene ends were 0 bases for V and 7 bases for J; bases not matched to a gene: 10. The CDR3 is made up of 16 amino acids. CDR3 protein: CSARDFQDRGVNEQFF. CDR3 bases read: TGCAGTGCTAGAGATTTTCAGGACAGGGGTGTGAATGAG.

Comment on this clone: The read terminates 3 residues ahead of where the CDR3 ends, so the germline J gene completes it. V gene TRBV19 combines with J gene TRBJ2-2; either TRBD1 or TRBD2 may fit D (5 bases each). This CDR3 comprises 16 residues. The V gene's germline CDR1 is LNHDA and CDR2 SQIVND (reference sequence). CDR3 DNA, as far as it was read: TGTGCCAGTAGTATGGGCCCGGGATCTGGGGCCAACGTG. This codes for CASSMGPGSGANV. The CDR3, in full, reads CASSMGPGSGANVLFF.

Regarding this clone: The read halts 3 residues ahead of the CDR3 end, with the missing end drawn from the germline J gene. J is TRBJ1-1 and V is TRBV15; the match to TRBD1 covers 7 bases. With 2 bases clipped from V and 0 bases from J, the junction kept 3 bases outside the gene matches. The CDR3 is made up of 15 amino acids. The germline V gene has CDR1 LNHNV and CDR2 YYDKDF (reference sequence). Here the CDR3 reads CATSRRGGMNTEAFF. CDR3 DNA (partial): TGTGCCACCAGCAGACGAGGGGGCATGAACACTGAA. The full variable domain, completed using reference TRBV15 and TRBJ1-1, is DAMVIQNPRYQVTQFGKPVTLSCSQTLNHNVMYWYQQKSSQAPKLLFHYYDKDFNNEADTPDNFQSRRPNTSFCFLDIRSPGLGDTAMYLCATSRRGGMNTEAFFGQGTRLTVV.

Points on this clone: The read ends 3 residues shy of where the CDR3 ends; the end is completed using the germline J gene. The V and J genes are TRBV5-6 and TRBJ1-3; possibly TRBD1 for D (6 bases). The CDR3 extends over 15 amino acids. Germline V gene sequence: CDR1 SGHDT, CDR2 YYEEEE. The V end was cut by 1 base, the J end by 3 bases, with 11 bases between. CDR3: CASSLIEGVGNTIYF. CDR3 DNA (partial): TGTGCCAGCAGCTTGATCGAGGGGGTTGGAAACACC.